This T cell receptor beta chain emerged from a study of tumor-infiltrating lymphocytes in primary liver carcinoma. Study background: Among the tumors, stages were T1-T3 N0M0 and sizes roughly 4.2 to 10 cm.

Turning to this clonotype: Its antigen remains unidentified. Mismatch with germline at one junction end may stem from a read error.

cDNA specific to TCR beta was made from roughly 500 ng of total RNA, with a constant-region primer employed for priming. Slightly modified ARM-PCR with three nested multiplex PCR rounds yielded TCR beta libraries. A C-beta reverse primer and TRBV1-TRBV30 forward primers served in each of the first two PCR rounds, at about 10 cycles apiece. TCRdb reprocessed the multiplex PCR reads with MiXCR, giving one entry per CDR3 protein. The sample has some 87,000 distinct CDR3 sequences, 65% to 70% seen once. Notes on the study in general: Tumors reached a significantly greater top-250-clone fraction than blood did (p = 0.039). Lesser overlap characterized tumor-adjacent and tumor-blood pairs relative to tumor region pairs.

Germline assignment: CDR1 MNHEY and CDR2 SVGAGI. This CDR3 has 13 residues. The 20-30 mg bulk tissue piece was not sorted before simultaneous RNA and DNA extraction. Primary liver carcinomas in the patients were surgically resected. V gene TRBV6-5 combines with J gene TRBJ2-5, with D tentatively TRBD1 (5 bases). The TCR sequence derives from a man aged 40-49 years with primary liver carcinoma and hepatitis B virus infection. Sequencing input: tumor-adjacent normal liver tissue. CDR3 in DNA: TGTACCAGCAGTTACTCCAGGGTAGAGACTCAGTACTTC. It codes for CTSSYSRVETQYF.